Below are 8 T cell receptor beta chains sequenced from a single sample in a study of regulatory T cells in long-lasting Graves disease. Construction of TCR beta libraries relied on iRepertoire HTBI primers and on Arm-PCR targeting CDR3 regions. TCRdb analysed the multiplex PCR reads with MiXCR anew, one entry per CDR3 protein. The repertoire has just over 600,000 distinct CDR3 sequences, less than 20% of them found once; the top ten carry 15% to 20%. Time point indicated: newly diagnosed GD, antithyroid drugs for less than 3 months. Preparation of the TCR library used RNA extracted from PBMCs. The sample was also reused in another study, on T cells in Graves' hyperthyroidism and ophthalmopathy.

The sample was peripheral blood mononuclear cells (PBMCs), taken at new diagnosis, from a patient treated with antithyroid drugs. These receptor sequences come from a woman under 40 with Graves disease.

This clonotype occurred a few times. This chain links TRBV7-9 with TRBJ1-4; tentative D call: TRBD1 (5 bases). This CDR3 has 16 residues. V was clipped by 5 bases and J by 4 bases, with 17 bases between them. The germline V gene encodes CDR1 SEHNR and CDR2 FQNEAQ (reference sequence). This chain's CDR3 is CASSPTGGGGNEKLFF. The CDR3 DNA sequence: TGTGCCAGCAGCCCAACAGGAGGTGGGGGTAATGAAAAACTGTTTTTT.

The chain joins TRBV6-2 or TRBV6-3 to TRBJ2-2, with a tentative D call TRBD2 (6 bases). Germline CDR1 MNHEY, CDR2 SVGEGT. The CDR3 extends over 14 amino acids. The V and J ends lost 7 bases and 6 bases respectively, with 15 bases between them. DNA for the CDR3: TGTGCCAGCACCCCGACTAGTTACGCCGGGGAGCTGTTTTTT. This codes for CASTPTSYAGELFF.

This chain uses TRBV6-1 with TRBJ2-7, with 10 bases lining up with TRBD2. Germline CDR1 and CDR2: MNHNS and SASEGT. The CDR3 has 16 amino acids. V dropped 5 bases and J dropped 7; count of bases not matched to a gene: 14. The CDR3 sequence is CASSYNPAGGPREQYF. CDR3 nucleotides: TGTGCCAGCAGTTACAATCCAGCGGGAGGGCCCCGGGAGCAGTACTTC.

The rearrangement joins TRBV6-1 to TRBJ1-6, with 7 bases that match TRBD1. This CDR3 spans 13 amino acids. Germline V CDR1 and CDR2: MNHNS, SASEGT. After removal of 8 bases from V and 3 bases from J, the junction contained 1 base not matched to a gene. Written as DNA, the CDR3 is TGTGCCAGCGGACAGGTCTATAATTCACCCCTCCACTTT. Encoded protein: CASGQVYNSPLHF.

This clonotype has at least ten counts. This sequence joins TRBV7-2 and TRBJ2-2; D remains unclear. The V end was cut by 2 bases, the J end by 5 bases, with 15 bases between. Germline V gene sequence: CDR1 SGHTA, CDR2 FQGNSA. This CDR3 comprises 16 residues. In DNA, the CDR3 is TGTGCCAGCAGCTTACGGCTAGTTGAAAGGACCGGGGAGCTGTTTTTT. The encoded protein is CASSLRLVERTGELFF.

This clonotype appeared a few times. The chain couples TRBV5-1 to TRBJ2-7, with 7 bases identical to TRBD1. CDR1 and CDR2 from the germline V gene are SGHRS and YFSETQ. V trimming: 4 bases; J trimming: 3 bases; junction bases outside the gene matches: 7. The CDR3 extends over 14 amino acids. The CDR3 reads CASSQGTANYEQYF. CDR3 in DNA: TGCGCCAGCAGCCAAGGGACAGCCAACTACGAGCAGTACTTC.

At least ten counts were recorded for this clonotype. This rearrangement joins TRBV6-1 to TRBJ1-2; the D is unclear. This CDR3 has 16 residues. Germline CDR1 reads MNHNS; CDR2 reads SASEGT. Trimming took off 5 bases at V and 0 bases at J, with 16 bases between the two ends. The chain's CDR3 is CASSRRTAPANYGYTF. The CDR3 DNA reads TGTGCCAGCAGTCGGCGGACCGCTCCAGCTAACTATGGCTACACCTTC.

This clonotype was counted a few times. CDR3 nucleotide sequence: TGCGCCAGCAGCTTGTTGACAGGGGATGAGACCTTC. This translates into CASSLLTGDETF. The chain has TRBV5-1 and TRBJ1-2; the match to TRBD1 covers 8 bases. The CDR3 covers 12 residues. V shed 1 base, J shed 14 bases, and the junction held 7 bases outside the gene matches. The germline V gene encodes CDR1 SGHRS and CDR2 YFSETQ.